A single T cell receptor (beta chain) is shown here with its context. What it binds is not known. The germline V gene has CDR1 ENHRY and CDR2 SYGVKD. Trimming shortened V by 3 bases and J by 4 bases, and 3 bases separated the two germline ends. CDR3 size: 11 residues. Genomic DNA constituted the template upon which TCR beta VDJ and CDR3 profiling was performed. TCRdb re-called the reads through MiXCR, storing one row per CDR3 protein. This repertoire shows some 130,000 distinct CDR3 sequences, more than 40% found once; its top ten account for 2.5%. The sample originates from a study of CD8+CD57+ T cells in acquired aplastic anemia. Study-wide context: Sorted CD4+ and CD8+ cells yielded DNA averaging around 3.5 ug.

Study results and caveats: Around 27 sequences, all CD8+ CDR3, were shared between patients and controls.

The chain uses TRBV10-3 and TRBJ1-1, with D unclear. Sequencing was performed on sorted CD4+, CD8+, or CD8+CD57+ T cells (not recorded which) from PBMCs. This sequence was found in a human donor in good health, serving as a control. The DNA for the CDR3 is TGTGCCATCAGTGATACCACTGAAGCTTTCTTT. Its translation: CAISDTTEAFF.